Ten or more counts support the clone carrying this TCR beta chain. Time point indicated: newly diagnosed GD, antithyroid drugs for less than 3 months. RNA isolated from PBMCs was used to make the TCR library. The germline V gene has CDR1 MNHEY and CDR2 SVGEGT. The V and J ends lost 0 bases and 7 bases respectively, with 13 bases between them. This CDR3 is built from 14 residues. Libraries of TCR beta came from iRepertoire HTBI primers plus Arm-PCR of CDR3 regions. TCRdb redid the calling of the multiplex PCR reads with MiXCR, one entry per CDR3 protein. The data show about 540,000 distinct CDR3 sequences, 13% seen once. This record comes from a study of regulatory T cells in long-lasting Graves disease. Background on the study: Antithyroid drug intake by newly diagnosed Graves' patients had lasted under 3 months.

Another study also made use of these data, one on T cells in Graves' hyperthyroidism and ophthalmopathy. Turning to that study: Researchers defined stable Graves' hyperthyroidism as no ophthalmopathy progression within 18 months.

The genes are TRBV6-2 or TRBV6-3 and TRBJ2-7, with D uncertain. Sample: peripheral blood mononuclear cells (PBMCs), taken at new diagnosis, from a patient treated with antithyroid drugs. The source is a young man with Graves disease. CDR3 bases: TGTGCCAGCAGTTACTCACCATTAGTCCCGGAGCAGTACTTC. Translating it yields CASSYSPLVPEQYF.